The text below deals with one T cell receptor beta chain. This sample was taken from a study of blood T cells in healthy people across ages. With a J-beta primer mix and a sample-barcoded 5' primer, a second PCR ran about 6 to 11 cycles. TCRdb reprocessed the 5' RACE reads via MiXCR and lists one record per CDR3 protein. This sample has 1.2 million to 1.5 million distinct CDR3 sequences, with around 59% found just once. Germline CDR1 reads KGHDR; CDR2 reads SFDVKD. The CDR3 extends over 13 amino acids. V gave up 6 bases and J gave up 3 bases, with 10 bases separating them. This clonotype originated in a man aged 18 to 29 in good health. The chain employs TRBV24-1 and TRBJ1-2; D is possibly TRBD1 (5 bases). The sequenced material came from blood. This CDR3 reads CATSLTAHYGYTF. CDR3 DNA: TGTGCCACCAGTCTGACAGCTCACTATGGCTACACCTTC.